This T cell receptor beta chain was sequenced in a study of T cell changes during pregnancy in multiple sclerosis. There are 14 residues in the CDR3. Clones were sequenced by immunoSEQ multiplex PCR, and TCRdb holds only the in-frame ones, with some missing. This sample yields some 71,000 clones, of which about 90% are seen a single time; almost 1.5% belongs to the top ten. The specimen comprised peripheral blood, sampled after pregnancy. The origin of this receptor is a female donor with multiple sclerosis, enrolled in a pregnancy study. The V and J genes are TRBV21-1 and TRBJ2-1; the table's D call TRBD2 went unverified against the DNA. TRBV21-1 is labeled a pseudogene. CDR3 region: CARILANNYNEQFF. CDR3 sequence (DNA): TGTGCCAGGATACTAGCGAACAATTACAATGAGCAGTTCTTC.